Shown below are 7 T cell receptor beta chains from a single sample sequenced in a study of T-cell memory formation after mild COVID-19. TCRdb passed the 5' RACE reads through MiXCR, listing each CDR3 protein once. The sample has 450,000 to 700,000 distinct CDR3 sequences; roughly 17% are singletons. The sample was PBMCs or a T cell subset sorted from them (not recorded which). The source is an adult woman who had mild COVID-19 (a few samples of this study predate the infection). Cell type and time point are not known.

The chain is built from TRBV7-8 and TRBJ1-2; D unresolved. The CDR3 runs to 14 residues. Germline CDR1 reads SGHVS; CDR2 reads FQNEAQ. V lost 1 base and J lost 6, with 12 bases in between. DNA for the CDR3: TGTGCCAGCAGCTTAGGAGGCAGGCCGGATGGCTACACCTTC. Translated: CASSLGGRPDGYTF.

This clonotype was found once. The rearrangement joins TRBV12-3 or TRBV12-4 to TRBJ1-1, with 7 positions matching TRBD1. Trimming took 3 bases from V and 4 from J; bases not matched to a gene: 5. The CDR3 has 14 residues. The CDR3: CASSLGQISTEAFF. CDR3 coding DNA: TGTGCCAGCAGTTTGGGACAGATCAGCACTGAAGCTTTCTTT.

The rearrangement links TRBV20-1 to TRBJ2-5; 9 nucleotides align to TRBD1. Germline CDR1 is DFQATT and CDR2 is SNEGSKA (reference sequence). V lost 7 bases, J lost 3 bases, and 12 bases stayed unmatched. This CDR3 contains 15 residues. The CDR3 DNA reads TGCAGTGGATTTGTTCCCACAGGGGGCGAAGAGACCCAGTACTTC. It translates to CSGFVPTGGEETQYF.

This clonotype has just a few counts. It may be a read error: a sequence one base away is much more abundant. The CDR3: CASSVGTANYGYTF. The CDR3 DNA follows: TGCGCCAGCAGCGTGGGGACAGCTAACTATGGCTACACCTTC. The chain has TRBV5-1 and TRBJ1-2; the match to TRBD1 covers 7 bases. The CDR3 length is 14 residues. CDR1 is SGHRS, CDR2 YFSETQ, per germline. With V trimmed by 4 bases and J by 0 bases, 3 bases remained unmatched.

This clonotype was found a few times. Here the CDR3 DNA reads TGTGCCAGCACTTTAACCGGGACAGGGGTCAATGAGCAGTTCTTC. Protein: CASTLTGTGVNEQFF. The chain links TRBV7-8 to TRBJ2-1; 10 bases match TRBD1. With 7 bases clipped from V and 6 bases from J, the junction kept 9 bases outside the gene matches. This CDR3 has 15 residues. Germline V gene data show CDR1 as SGHVS and CDR2 as FQNEAQ.

This clonotype was seen a handful of times. The rearrangement links TRBV6-2 or TRBV6-3 to TRBJ2-1; D is unresolved. The V end was cut by 7 bases, the J end by 4 bases, with 14 bases between. CDR1 and CDR2 (germline): MNHEY, SVGEGT. This CDR3 is 14 amino acids long. The CDR3 loop is CASTQGWGYNEQFF. The CDR3 region has the DNA TGTGCCAGCACCCAAGGGTGGGGATACAATGAGCAGTTCTTC.

On this clonotype itself: The junction and the germline gene differ at one end; a read error may be behind it. V and J are TRBV4-3 and TRBJ2-3, with 9 bases that match TRBD1. CDR3 size: 16 residues. CDR1 is LGHNA, CDR2 YSLEER, per germline. The CDR3 spells CASSEEGTGRPDTQYF. CDR3 coding DNA: TGCGCCAGCAGCGAAGAAGGGACAGGGCGGCCAGATACGCAGTATTTT.